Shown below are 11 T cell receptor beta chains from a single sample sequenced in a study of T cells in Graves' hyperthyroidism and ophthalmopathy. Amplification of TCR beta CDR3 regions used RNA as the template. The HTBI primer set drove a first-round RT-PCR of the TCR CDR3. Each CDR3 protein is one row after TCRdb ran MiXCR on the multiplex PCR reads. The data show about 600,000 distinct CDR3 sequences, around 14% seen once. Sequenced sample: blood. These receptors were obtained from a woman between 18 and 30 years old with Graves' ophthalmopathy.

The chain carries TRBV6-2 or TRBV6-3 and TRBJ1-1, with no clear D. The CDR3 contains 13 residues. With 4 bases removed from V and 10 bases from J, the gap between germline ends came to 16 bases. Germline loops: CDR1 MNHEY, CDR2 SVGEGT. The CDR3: CASSWEGGLGAFF. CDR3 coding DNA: TGTGCCAGCAGTTGGGAAGGAGGGCTAGGAGCTTTCTTT.

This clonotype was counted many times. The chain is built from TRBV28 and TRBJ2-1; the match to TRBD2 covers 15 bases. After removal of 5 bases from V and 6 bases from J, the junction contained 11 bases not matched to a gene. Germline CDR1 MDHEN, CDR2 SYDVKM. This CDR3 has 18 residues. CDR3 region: CASSLGLAGGPGGNEQFF. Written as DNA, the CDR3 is TGTGCCAGCAGTCTGGGACTAGCGGGAGGTCCCGGTGGCAATGAGCAGTTCTTC.

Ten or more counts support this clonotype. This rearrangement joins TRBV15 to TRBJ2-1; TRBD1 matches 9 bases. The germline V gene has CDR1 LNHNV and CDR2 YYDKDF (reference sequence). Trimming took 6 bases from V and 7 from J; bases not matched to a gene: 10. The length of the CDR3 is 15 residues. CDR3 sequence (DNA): TGTGCCACCAGGTCGAGGGGGACAGGGCCTAATGAGCAGTTCTTC. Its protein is CATRSRGTGPNEQFF.

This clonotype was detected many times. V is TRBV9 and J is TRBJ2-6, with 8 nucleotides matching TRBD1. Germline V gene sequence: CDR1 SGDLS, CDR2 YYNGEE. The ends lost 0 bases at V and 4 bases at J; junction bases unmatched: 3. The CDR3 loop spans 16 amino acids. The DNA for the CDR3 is TGTGCCAGCAGCGTAGGGACAGGGCCGGGGGCCAACGTCCTGACTTTC. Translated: CASSVGTGPGANVLTF.

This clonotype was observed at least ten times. CDR3 loop: CASTSSGRTDTQYF. The CDR3 DNA reads as TGTGCCAGCACGAGTAGCGGGAGGACAGATACGCAGTATTTT. The rearrangement uses TRBV6-2 or TRBV6-3 and TRBJ2-3; TRBD2 matches at 10 bases. This CDR3 region has 14 residues. CDR1 and CDR2 from the germline V gene are MNHEY and SVGEGT. J lost 3 bases, V lost 7 bases, and 4 bases had no gene match.

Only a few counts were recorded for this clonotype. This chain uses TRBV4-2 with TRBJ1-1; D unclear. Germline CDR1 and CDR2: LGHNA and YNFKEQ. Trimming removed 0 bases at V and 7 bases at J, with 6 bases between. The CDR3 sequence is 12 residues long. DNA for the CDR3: TGTGCCAGCAGCCAAGATCGGTATGAAGCTTTCTTT. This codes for CASSQDRYEAFF.

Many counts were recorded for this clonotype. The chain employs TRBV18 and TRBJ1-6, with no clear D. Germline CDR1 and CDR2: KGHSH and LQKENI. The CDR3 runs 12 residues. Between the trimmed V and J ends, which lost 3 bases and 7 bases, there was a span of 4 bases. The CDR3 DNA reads TGTGCCAGCTCACCGCAGAATTCACCCCTCCACTTT. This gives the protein CASSPQNSPLHF.

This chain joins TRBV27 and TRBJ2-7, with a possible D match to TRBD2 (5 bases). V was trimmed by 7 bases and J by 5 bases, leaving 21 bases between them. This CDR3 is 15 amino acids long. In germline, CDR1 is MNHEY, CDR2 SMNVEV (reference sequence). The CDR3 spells CASTKMGAPGNEQYF. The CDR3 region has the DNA TGTGCCAGCACCAAGATGGGAGCCCCAGGTAACGAGCAGTACTTC.

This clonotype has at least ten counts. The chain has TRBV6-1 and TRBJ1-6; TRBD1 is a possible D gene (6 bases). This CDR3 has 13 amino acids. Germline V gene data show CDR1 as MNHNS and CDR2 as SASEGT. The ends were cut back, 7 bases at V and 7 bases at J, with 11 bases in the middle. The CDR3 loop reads CASKTGPNSPLHF. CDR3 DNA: TGTGCCAGCAAGACAGGCCCAAATTCACCCCTCCACTTT.

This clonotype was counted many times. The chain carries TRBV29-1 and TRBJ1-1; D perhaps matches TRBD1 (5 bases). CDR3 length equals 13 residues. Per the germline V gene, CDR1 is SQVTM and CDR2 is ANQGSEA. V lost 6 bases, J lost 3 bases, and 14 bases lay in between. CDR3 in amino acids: CSVQGRRDTEAFF. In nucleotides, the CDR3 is TGCAGCGTCCAAGGTCGCAGGGACACTGAAGCTTTCTTT. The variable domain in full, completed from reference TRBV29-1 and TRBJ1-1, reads SAVISQKPSRDICQRGTSLTIQCQVDSQVTMMFWYRQQPGQSLTLIATANQGSEATYESGFVIDKFPISRPNLTFSTLTVSNMSPEDSSIYLCSVQGRRDTEAFFGQGTRLTVV.

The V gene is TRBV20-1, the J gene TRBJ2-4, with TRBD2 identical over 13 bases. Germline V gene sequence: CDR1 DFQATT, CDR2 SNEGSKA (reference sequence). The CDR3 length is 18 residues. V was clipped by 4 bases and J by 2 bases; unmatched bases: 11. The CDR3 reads CSATLPGLAGSSKNIQYF. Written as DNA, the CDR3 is TGCAGTGCTACGTTGCCGGGACTAGCGGGATCCTCCAAAAACATTCAGTACTTC.